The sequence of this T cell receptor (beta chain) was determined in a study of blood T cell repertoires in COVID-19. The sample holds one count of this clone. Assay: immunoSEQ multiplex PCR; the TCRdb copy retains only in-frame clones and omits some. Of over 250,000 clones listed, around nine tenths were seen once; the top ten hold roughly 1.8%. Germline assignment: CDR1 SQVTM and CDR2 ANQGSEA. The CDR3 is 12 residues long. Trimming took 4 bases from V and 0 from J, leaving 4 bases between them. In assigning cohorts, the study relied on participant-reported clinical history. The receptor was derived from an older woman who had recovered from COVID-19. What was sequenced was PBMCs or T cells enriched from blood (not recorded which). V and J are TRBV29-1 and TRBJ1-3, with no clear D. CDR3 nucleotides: TGCAGCGTTGGACACTCTGGAAACACCATATATTTT. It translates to CSVGHSGNTIYF.